This T cell receptor (beta chain) was identified during a study of blood T cell repertoires in COVID-19 (TCRdb year 2020). Regarding the study in general: Samples from collaborators originated in the United States, Italy and Spain and spanned both the acute and convalescent phases of COVID-19. The prospective study material was composed of cDNA or gDNA derived from T cells, B-cell-depleted T cells, or PBMCs. The dataset comprised deeply sampled blood TCRbeta repertoires from subjects exposed to, actively infected with, or recovered from COVID-19. The repertoires were released in a freely available public database meant as a resource for research on the immune response to SARS-CoV-2. Samples came from the ongoing ImmuneRACE study (first 160 participants) plus 1,254 subjects from 6 global collaborators. The sample metadata nearly always contained a de-identified subject ID, COVID-19 status, age in years and sex. HLA class I and class II types, where available, came from metadata supplied by the sample provider rather than from assay-based typing.

Note on this clone: Its antigen has not been determined. Base-call qualities are not available, and no considerably larger clone is one nucleotide away.

TCRbeta CDR3 regions were amplified from genomic DNA by means of the immunoSEQ Assay, a bias-controlled multiplex PCR. The original methods were these. Within the assay, amplification of reference gene primers was used to estimate how many nucleated cells each sample contained. To quantify the absolute abundance of each unique TCRbeta CDR3 rearrangement, sequence reads were collapsed and filtered. For each sample, productive Simpson clonality was calculated by taking the square root of Simpson's diversity index across productive rearrangements. Imported from immuneACCESS, the table was reduced by TCRdb to in-frame sequences with V and J called. These copies leave out some clones; in studies compared against another copy, an unresolved V gene accounts for under half, and the cause of the remainder is not known. The DNA was the basis for D and trimming; V, J and clone size are from that table. For this sample there are around 230,000 clones; around four fifths appear just once. Of the sample, roughly 7.6% is held by the ten largest clones.

The CDR3 has 15 amino acids, counting the end cysteine and phenylalanine. The kept DNA is CDR3 alone, 45 bases in frame from the first base. A distance of 12 bases separates the germline ends of V and J, which lose 2 bases and 2 bases respectively. The germline V gene supplies CDR1 MDHEN and CDR2 SYDVKM. Whole blood was collected in K2EDTA tubes by collaborating institutions according to the institutions' own protocols. Collaborator samples were shipped for TCRbeta analysis as frozen whole blood, isolated PBMCs, or DNA extracted from either sample type. Results and caveats for the whole study, not just this receptor: Clinical and demographic metadata were provided uncurated, with the amount varying by source and participant.

Sequencing was performed on peripheral blood. This receptor was obtained from a woman aged 45 to 65 with acute or convalescent COVID-19. The sequence is built from TRBV28 and TRBJ2-5; tentative D gene TRBD2, with 7 bases matching. The nucleotide sequence reads TGTGCCAGCAGTTTAGGGGGGGCCGGGCAAGAGACCCAGTACTTC. It encodes CASSLGGAGQETQYF.